This T cell receptor (beta chain) stems from a study of cytomegalovirus exposure and HLA in healthy donors. Trimming cost V 3 bases and J 0 bases; bases outside gene matches: 6. The CDR3 spans 15 residues. Germline CDR1 is SGHDT and CDR2 is YYEEEE. Researchers ran the PCR with 60 Vbeta and 13 Jbeta primers. Produced via immunoSEQ multiplex PCR; TCRdb's table is partial and in-frame only. Here the sample spans around 130,000 clones, 73% being singletons. The chain is built from TRBV5-6 and TRBJ2-7; 7 bases fit TRBD1. Material: PBMCs. The clonotype was recovered from a woman in her forties in good health and CMV-seropositive. The CDR3 protein is CASSYPDRSSYEQYF. CDR3 coding DNA: TGTGCCAGCAGCTACCCGGACAGGAGCTCCTACGAGCAGTACTTC.